Ten or more counts support the clone carrying this T cell receptor (beta chain). The sample belongs to a study of T cells in Graves' hyperthyroidism and ophthalmopathy. This CDR3 is 14 amino acids long. Germline V CDR1 and CDR2: MNHNS, SASEGT. The V segment lost 6 bases and the J segment 7 bases; nucleotides outside the gene matches: 9. TCR beta CDR3 region amplification was performed from RNA transcripts. HTBI primers were employed in a first-round RT-PCR of the TCR CDR3. TCRdb independently ran MiXCR on the multiplex PCR reads; one entry per CDR3 protein. The sample includes around 340,000 distinct CDR3 sequences, roughly 15% of them seen just once.

The V gene is TRBV6-1, the J gene TRBJ1-2; 9 nucleotides line up with TRBD1. Sequencing used blood. The source of this sequence is a man younger than 40 with Graves' hyperthyroidism. Here the CDR3 reads CASSGKQGARGYTF. In DNA, the CDR3 is TGTGCCAGCAGCGGTAAACAGGGGGCTCGTGGCTACACCTTC.